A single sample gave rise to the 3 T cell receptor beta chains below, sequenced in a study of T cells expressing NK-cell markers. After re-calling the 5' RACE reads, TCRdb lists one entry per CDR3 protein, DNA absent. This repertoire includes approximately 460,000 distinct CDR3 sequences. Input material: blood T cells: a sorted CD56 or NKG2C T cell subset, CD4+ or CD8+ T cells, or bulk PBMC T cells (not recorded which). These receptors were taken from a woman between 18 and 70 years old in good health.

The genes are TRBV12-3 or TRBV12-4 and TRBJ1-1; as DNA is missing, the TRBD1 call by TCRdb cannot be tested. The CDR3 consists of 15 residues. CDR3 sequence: CASSLPGGVNTEAFF.

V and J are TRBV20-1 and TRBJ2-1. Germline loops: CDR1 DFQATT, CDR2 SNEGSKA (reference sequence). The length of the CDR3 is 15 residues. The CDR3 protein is CSASSSASSYNEQFF.

The CDR3 sequence: CASSSSSRRLAGYNEQFF. The V gene is TRBV9, the J gene TRBJ2-1; absent DNA, TCRdb's TRBD2 call cannot be checked. The CDR3 contains 18 residues. Germline V gene data show CDR1 as SGDLS and CDR2 as YYNGEE.